These 9 T cell receptor beta chains were sequenced from one sample in a study of CD8+CD57+ T cells in acquired aplastic anemia. Genomic DNA served as template for TCR beta VDJ and CDR3 profiling. TCRdb itself ran the reads through MiXCR, one entry per CDR3 protein. The data contain approximately 170,000 distinct CDR3 sequences, around 60% of them singletons. The material sequenced was sorted CD4+, CD8+, or CD8+CD57+ T cells (not recorded which) from PBMCs. Source of these receptors: a human donor in good health.

The rearrangement uses TRBV24-1 and TRBJ2-5; D is possibly TRBD1 or TRBD2 (6 bases each). The V end lost 8 bases, the J end lost 6 bases, and 15 bases lay between the germline ends. The CDR3 is made up of 13 amino acids. The germline V gene encodes CDR1 KGHDR and CDR2 SFDVKD. The CDR3 region has the DNA TGTGCCACCACCGCGAGGGGGGCAAAGACCCAGTACTTC. Translating it yields CATTARGAKTQYF.

V gene TRBV24-1 combines with J gene TRBJ2-5; 7 bases agree with TRBD1. This CDR3 has 14 amino acids. The germline CDR1 and CDR2 sequences are KGHDR and SFDVKD. Germline trimming cut 5 bases from V and 9 bases from J; bases unmatched to any gene: 11. The CDR3 DNA follows: TGTGCCACCAGTGCAGGGGGTCGAAATCAGCCCCAGTACTTC. Translating it yields CATSAGGRNQPQYF.

This clonotype has at least ten counts. V is TRBV12-3 or TRBV12-4 and J is TRBJ2-2; D gene uncertain. This CDR3 contains 12 residues. V was clipped by 9 bases and J by 6 bases, with 11 bases between them. Here the CDR3 DNA reads TGTGCCAGTAAAATAGTCGCCGGGGAGCTGTTTTTT. Translated: CASKIVAGELFF.

V is TRBV20-1 and J is TRBJ2-1; TRBD2 agrees at 8 bases. Trimming cost V 6 bases and J 9 bases; bases outside gene matches: 16. The CDR3 totals 15 residues. Per the germline V gene, CDR1 is DFQATT and CDR2 is SNEGSKA (reference sequence). The DNA of the CDR3 is TGCAGTGCCCCGGTCCCCCCAGCGGGGGTTCTTGAGCAGTTCTTC. Its protein is CSAPVPPAGVLEQFF.

This clonotype was observed once. The J gene is TRBJ2-1, the V gene TRBV9, with D perhaps matching TRBD1 or TRBD2 (5 bases each). The V gene's germline CDR1 is SGDLS and CDR2 YYNGEE. V gave up 0 bases and J gave up 0 bases, with 7 bases separating them. The CDR3 loop spans 15 amino acids. CDR3 in DNA: TGTGCCAGCAGCGTAGAAGGGACCTCCTACAATGAGCAGTTCTTC. It specifies CASSVEGTSYNEQFF.

The chain employs TRBV10-3 and TRBJ1-2; 7 nucleotides line up with TRBD1. The germline V gene has CDR1 ENHRY and CDR2 SYGVKD. CDR3 length: 13 amino acids. Unmatched junction bases numbered 8, after V lost 6 bases and J lost 7 bases. The CDR3 sequence is CAISSTGRGGYTF. For the CDR3, the DNA is TGTGCCATCAGCTCGACAGGGAGGGGTGGCTACACCTTC.

V usage is TRBV7-2 and J usage is TRBJ2-7; 10 nucleotides agree with TRBD1. This CDR3 has 14 residues. CDR1 and CDR2 (germline): SGHTA, FQGNSA. The ends lost 5 bases at V and 7 bases at J; junction bases unmatched: 8. The CDR3 loop reads CASSRDRGLEEQYF. For the CDR3, the DNA is TGTGCCAGCAGCAGGGACAGGGGACTGGAGGAGCAGTACTTC.

The chain has TRBV2 and TRBJ1-5, with unresolved D. Trimming removed 5 bases at V and 3 bases at J, with 8 bases between. The CDR3 length is 13 residues. Germline V gene data show CDR1 as SNHLY and CDR2 as FYNNEI. CDR3 DNA: TGTGCCAGCAGTTTCAGCTACAATCAGCCCCAGCATTTT. This sequence encodes CASSFSYNQPQHF.

About this clonotype: The conserved closing phenylalanine or tryptophan is absent in this CDR3, likely reflecting a read error. The chain is built from TRBV10-3 and TRBJ2-7; D possibly corresponds to TRBD2 (6 bases). V lost 6 bases, J lost 0 bases, and 9 bases lay in between. This CDR3 comprises 13 residues. In germline, CDR1 is ENHRY, CDR2 SYGVKD. CDR3 coding DNA: TGTGCCATCAGCCCGGGGGTCTCCTACGAGCAGTACCTC. Translated, it gives CAISPGVSYEQYL.